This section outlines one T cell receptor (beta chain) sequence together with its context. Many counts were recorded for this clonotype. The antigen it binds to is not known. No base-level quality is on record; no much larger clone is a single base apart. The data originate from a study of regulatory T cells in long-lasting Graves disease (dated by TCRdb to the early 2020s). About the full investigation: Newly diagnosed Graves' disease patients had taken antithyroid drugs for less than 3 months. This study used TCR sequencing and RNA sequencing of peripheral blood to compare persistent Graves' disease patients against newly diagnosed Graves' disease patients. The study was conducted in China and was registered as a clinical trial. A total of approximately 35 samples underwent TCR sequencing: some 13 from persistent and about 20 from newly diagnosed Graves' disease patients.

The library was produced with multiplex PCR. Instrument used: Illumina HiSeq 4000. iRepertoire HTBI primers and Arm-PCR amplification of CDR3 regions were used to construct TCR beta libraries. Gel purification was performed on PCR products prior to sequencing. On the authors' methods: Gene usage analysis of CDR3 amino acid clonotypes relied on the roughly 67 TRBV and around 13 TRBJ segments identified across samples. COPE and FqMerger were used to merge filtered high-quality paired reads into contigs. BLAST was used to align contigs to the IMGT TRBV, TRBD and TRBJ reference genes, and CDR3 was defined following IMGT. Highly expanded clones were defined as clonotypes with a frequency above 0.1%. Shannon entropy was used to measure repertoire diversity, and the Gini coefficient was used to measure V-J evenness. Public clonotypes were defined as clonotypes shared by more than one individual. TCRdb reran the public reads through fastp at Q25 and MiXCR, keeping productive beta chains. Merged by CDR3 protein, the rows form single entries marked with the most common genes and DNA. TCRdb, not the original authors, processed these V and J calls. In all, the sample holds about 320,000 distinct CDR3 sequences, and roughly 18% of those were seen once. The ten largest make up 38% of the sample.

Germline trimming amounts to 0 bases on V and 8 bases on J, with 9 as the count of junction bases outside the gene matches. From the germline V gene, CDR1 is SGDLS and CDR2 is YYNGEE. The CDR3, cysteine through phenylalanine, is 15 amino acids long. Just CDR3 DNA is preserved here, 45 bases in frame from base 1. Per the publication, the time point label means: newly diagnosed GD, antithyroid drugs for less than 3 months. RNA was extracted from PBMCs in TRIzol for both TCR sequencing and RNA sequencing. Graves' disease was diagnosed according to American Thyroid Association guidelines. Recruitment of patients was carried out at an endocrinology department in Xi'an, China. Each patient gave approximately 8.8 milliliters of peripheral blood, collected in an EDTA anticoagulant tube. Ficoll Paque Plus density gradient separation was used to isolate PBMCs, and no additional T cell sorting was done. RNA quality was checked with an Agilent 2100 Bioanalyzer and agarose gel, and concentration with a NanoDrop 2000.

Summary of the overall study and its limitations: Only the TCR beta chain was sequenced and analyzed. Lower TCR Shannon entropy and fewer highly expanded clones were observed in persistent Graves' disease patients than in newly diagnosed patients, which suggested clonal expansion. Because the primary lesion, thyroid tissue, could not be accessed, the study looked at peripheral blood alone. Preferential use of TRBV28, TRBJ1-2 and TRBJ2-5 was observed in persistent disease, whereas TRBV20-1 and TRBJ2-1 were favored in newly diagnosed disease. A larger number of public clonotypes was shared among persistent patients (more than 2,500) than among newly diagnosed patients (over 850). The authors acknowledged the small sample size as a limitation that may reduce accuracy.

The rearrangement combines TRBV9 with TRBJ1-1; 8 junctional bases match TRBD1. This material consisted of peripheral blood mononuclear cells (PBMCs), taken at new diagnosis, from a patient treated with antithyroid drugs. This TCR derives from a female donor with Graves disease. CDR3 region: CASSVEGDRGPEAFF. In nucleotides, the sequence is TGTGCCAGCAGCGTAGAGGGCGACAGGGGACCCGAAGCTTTCTTT.